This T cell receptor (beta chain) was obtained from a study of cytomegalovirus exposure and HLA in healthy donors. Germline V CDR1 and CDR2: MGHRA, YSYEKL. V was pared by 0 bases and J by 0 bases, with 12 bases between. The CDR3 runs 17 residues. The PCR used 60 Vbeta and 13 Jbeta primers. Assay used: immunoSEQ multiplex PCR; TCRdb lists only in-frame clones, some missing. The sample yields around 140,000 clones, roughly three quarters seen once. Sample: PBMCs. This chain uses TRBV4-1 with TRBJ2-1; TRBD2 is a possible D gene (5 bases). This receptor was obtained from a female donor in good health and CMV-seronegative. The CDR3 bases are TGCGCCAGCAGCCAAGATCCCCCTGGGAGCTCCTACAATGAGCAGTTCTTC. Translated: CASSQDPPGSSYNEQFF.